Shown below are 19 T cell receptor beta chains from a single sample sequenced in a study of T cell responses to AZD1222 COVID-19 vaccine. Profiling relied on immunoSEQ multiplex PCR, and the TCRdb table lists in-frame clones only, not all of them. The sample consists of 100,000 to 150,000 clones, about 85% of them appearing once. The material was peripheral blood, obtained 28 days after the second AZD1222 dose. The receptors here all came from an adult who received the AZD1222 COVID-19 vaccine.

This clone occurred a few times. This chain joins TRBV5-4 and TRBJ2-5; 7 nucleotides match TRBD1. V dropped 0 bases and J dropped 6; count of bases not matched to a gene: 5. CDR3 length: 14 amino acids. Germline CDR1 SGHNT, CDR2 YYREEE (reference sequence). CDR3 residues: CASSLEQGVKTQYF. CDR3 nucleotide sequence: TGTGCCAGCAGCTTGGAGCAGGGGGTCAAGACCCAGTACTTC.

This clone showed up just once. The V call is TRBV15, the J call TRBJ1-4; possibly TRBD1 for D (5 bases). Germline CDR1 is LNHNV and CDR2 is YYDKDF (reference sequence). V dropped 5 bases and J dropped 5 bases, with 12 bases sitting between them. This CDR3 is built from 14 residues. CDR3 sequence: CATSPRGPNEKLFF. The CDR3 DNA follows: TGTGCCACCAGCCCAAGGGGCCCCAATGAAAAACTGTTTTTT. Drawing the rest from reference TRBV15 and TRBJ1-4, the complete variable domain is DAMVIQNPRYQVTQFGKPVTLSCSQTLNHNVMYWYQQKSSQAPKLLFHYYDKDFNNEADTPDNFQSRRPNTSFCFLDIRSPGLGDTAMYLCATSPRGPNEKLFFGSGTQLSVL.

The chain combines TRBV27 with TRBJ2-7; TRBD2 aligns across 7 bases. The CDR3 consists of 15 residues. Trimming took 2 bases from V and 4 from J; bases not matched to a gene: 8. The germline gives CDR1 MNHEY, CDR2 SMNVEV (reference sequence). CDR3 sequence (DNA): TGTGCCAGCAGTTTACGGGGGGACTCGTTTTACGAGCAGTACTTC. This codes for CASSLRGDSFYEQYF.

The rearrangement joins TRBV7-8 to TRBJ2-7, with 7 bases fitting TRBD1. Unmatched junction bases numbered 2, after V lost 3 bases and J lost 0 bases. The V gene's germline CDR1 is SGHVS and CDR2 FQNEAQ. There are 14 residues in the CDR3. This CDR3 is CASSFAGGSYEQYF. The DNA of the CDR3 is TGTGCCAGCAGCTTCGCAGGGGGCTCCTACGAGCAGTACTTC.

The chain uses TRBV2 and TRBJ1-2; 7 bases align to TRBD1. The CDR3 length is 14 residues. V lost 6 bases, J lost 4 bases, and 8 bases stayed unmatched. Germline values: CDR1 SNHLY, CDR2 FYNNEI. This CDR3 is CASSQTGSGYGYTF. Here the CDR3 DNA reads TGTGCCAGCAGCCAGACAGGGTCTGGCTATGGCTACACCTTC.

The CDR3 bases are TGTGCCTTGGGACAGGGAGATTCACCCCTCCACTTT. Protein sequence: CALGQGDSPLHF. The chain has TRBV30 and TRBJ1-6; 9 nucleotides align to TRBD1. There are 12 residues in the CDR3. Per germline, CDR1 GTSNPN and CDR2 SVGIG (reference sequence). The trim removed 7 bases at V and 8 bases at J, leaving 3 bases unmatched.

The chain joins TRBV3-1 (or the pseudogene TRBV3-2) to TRBJ2-3; 9 bases fit TRBD2. The CDR3 covers 19 residues. V gave up 4 bases and J gave up 4 bases; unmatched junction bases: 18. CDR1 and CDR2 from the germline V gene are LGHDT and YNNKEL (reference sequence). DNA for the CDR3: TGTGCCAGCAGCCCCCTACCGTACCAGCGGGGGGCCGGGGCAGATACGCAGTATTTT. The encoded protein is CASSPLPYQRGAGADTQYF.

V is TRBV4-3 and J is TRBJ1-4, with D possibly being TRBD1 (5 bases). CDR1 LGHNA and CDR2 YSLEER come from the germline V gene. The CDR3 is made up of 13 amino acids. V lost 6 bases to trimming and J lost 8 bases, with 13 bases between them. The CDR3 loop reads CASREGNGEKLFF. In nucleotides, the CDR3 is TGCGCCAGCAGGGAGGGGAATGGGGAAAAACTGTTTTTT.

The V and J genes are TRBV6-6 and TRBJ1-1; D gene unclear. The V end was cut by 7 bases, the J end by 0 bases, with 12 bases between. The CDR3 contains 14 residues. Looked up from germline, CDR1 is MNHNY and CDR2 is SVGAGI (reference sequence). This chain's CDR3 is CASTLMLMNTEAFF. The CDR3 nucleotides are TGTGCCAGCACCCTTATGTTAATGAACACTGAAGCTTTCTTT.

This sequence joins TRBV12-3 or TRBV12-4 and TRBJ1-1; no definite D call. Trimming removed 6 bases at V and 2 bases at J, with 4 bases between. The CDR3 contains 11 residues. The DNA for the CDR3 is TGTGCCAGCAGCCGAAACACTGAAGCTTTCTTT. Translated: CASSRNTEAFF.

V and J are TRBV28 and TRBJ1-1; weak D call: TRBD1 (6 bases). Germline loops: CDR1 MDHEN, CDR2 SYDVKM. Trimming stripped 5 bases from V and 4 bases from J, with 17 bases between. The CDR3 contains 15 residues. As DNA, the CDR3 is TGTGCCAGCAGTCCTACAGGGTTGAGGGGCACTGAAGCTTTCTTT. Its translation is CASSPTGLRGTEAFF.

Written as DNA, the CDR3 is TGTGCCACCAGCAGAGAGGGGGGCGGGAGATCACCCCTCCACTTT. It translates to CATSREGGGRSPLHF. The chain recombines TRBV15 with TRBJ1-6; possible D gene TRBD1, 6 bases. CDR3 length: 15 amino acids. CDR1 is LNHNV, CDR2 YYDKDF, per germline (reference sequence). The V gene lost 0 bases and the J gene lost 10 bases, with 13 bases spanning the gap.

This rearrangement joins TRBV5-1 to TRBJ2-2, with a tentative D call TRBD1 (5 bases). V lost 4 bases, J lost 2 bases, and 12 bases lay in between. Per germline, CDR1 SGHRS and CDR2 YFSETQ. The CDR3 length is 15 residues. CDR3: CASSPGQGNTGELFF. The CDR3 DNA follows: TGCGCCAGCAGCCCAGGGCAGGGCAACACCGGGGAGCTGTTTTTT.

The rearrangement links TRBV5-8 to TRBJ1-1; D possibly corresponds to TRBD1 (5 bases). The CDR3 has 15 amino acids. Germline assignment: CDR1 SGHTS and CDR2 YDEGEE. The germline V and J ends were trimmed by 0 bases and 4 bases, with 13 bases remaining between them. CDR3: CASSLAGGGGTEAFF. CDR3 coding DNA: TGTGCCAGCAGCTTGGCCGGGGGGGGAGGCACTGAAGCTTTCTTT. Looking up the rest from reference TRBV5-8 and TRBJ1-1 gives the full variable domain: EAGVTQSPTHLIKTRGQQATLRCSPISGHTSVYWYQQALGLGLQFLLWYDEGEERNRGNFPPRFSGRQFPNYSSELNVNALELEDSALYLCASSLAGGGGTEAFFGQGTRLTVV.

The chain links TRBV5-1 to TRBJ1-1; D unresolved. With 0 bases removed from V and 1 base from J, the gap between germline ends came to 10 bases. The CDR3 runs 15 residues. The germline V gene encodes CDR1 SGHRS and CDR2 YFSETQ. CDR3 protein: CASSLAETGNTEAFF. The CDR3 nucleotides read TGCGCCAGCAGCTTGGCCGAGACGGGGAACACTGAAGCTTTCTTT.

V usage is TRBV24-1 and J usage is TRBJ1-4, with D perhaps matching TRBD1 (6 bases). The CDR3 is 13 amino acids. CDR1 and CDR2 (germline): KGHDR, SFDVKD. The ends were cut back, 8 bases at V and 1 base at J, with 7 bases in the middle. The CDR3 DNA is TGTGCCACCAAGGGGGAAACTAATGAAAAACTGTTTTTT. It translates to CATKGETNEKLFF.

The chain joins TRBV5-6 to TRBJ1-2, with no clear D. The CDR3 spans 13 residues. Trimming took off 4 bases at V and 1 base at J, with 8 bases between the two ends. From germline, CDR1 is SGHDT and CDR2 YYEEEE. This chain's CDR3 is CASSHSGNYGYTF. The CDR3 DNA is TGTGCCAGCAGCCATTCGGGTAACTATGGCTACACCTTC.

The V gene is TRBV5-1, the J gene TRBJ2-1; 12 nucleotides agree with TRBD2. This CDR3 is built from 16 residues. Germline CDR1 reads SGHRS; CDR2 reads YFSETQ. The J segment lost 1 base and the V segment lost 3 bases, leaving 2 bases of the junction unmatched. The CDR3 protein is CASSSTSGGSYNEQFF. CDR3 nucleotides: TGCGCCAGCAGCTCGACTAGCGGGGGTTCCTACAATGAGCAGTTCTTC.

This chain connects TRBV5-1 to TRBJ2-1; D gene ambiguous. Trimming pared 4 bases from V and 0 bases from J, leaving 14 bases between. In germline, CDR1 is SGHRS, CDR2 YFSETQ. The CDR3 sequence is 16 residues long. The CDR3 protein is CASSPWDPSSYNEQFF. The CDR3, as DNA: TGCGCCAGCAGCCCCTGGGATCCTAGCTCCTACAATGAGCAGTTCTTC.